This T cell receptor beta chain was obtained from a study of regulatory T cells in long-lasting Graves disease. Study-level findings and limits: A reduction in accuracy may have resulted from the small sample size.

Ten or more counts support this clonotype. Its matching antigen is unknown. The CDR3 consists of 15 residues. V gave up 4 bases and J gave up 0 bases; unmatched junction bases: 5. Per the germline V gene, CDR1 is DFQATT and CDR2 is SNEGSKA (reference sequence). The time point: newly diagnosed GD, antithyroid drugs for less than 3 months. With RNA extracted from PBMCs as input, the TCR library was made. Arm-PCR with iRepertoire HTBI primers amplified the CDR3 regions for these TCR beta libraries. Authors' data handling: Looking across samples, the authors found under 70 TRBV and 15 or so TRBJ segments. TCRdb ran MiXCR on the multiplex PCR reads and lists one entry per CDR3 protein. These V and J calls rely on TCRdb rather than the paper's analysis. The table lists 620,000 or so distinct CDR3 sequences, roughly 15% of them singletons, with 15% to 20% in the top ten. This sample was also put to use in a study of T cells in Graves' hyperthyroidism and ophthalmopathy.

The sequence derives from a woman in her 30s with Graves disease. The gene calls are TRBV20-1 and TRBJ2-3; 9 bases agree with TRBD2. The input for sequencing was peripheral blood mononuclear cells (PBMCs), taken at new diagnosis, from a patient treated with antithyroid drugs. CDR3: CSATSGKSSTDTQYF. CDR3 nucleotides: TGCAGTGCTACTAGCGGGAAATCCAGCACAGATACGCAGTATTTT.